Listed below are T cell receptor beta chains from one sample, sequenced in a study of blood T cell repertoires in COVID-19. Generated by immunoSEQ multiplex PCR, the TCRdb table keeps only in-frame clones and is missing some. Among 120,000 to 150,000 clones, approximately 86% were seen once, and the ten largest hold roughly 4%. Material for sequencing was PBMCs or T cells enriched from blood (not recorded which). These TCRs come from a woman between 40 and 55 years old who had been exposed to COVID-19. CDR3s include the opening cysteine and the closing phenylalanine or tryptophan. D genes are given only for firm matches. Size is stated for part of the rows, as once, few or many counts, or as a class when the clone is expanded.

CAISPTAGAGTQYF	TGTGCCATCAGCCCGACAGCGGGGGCGGGGACCCAGTACTTC	TRBJ2-5	TRBV10-3	once	14	TRBD2
CASSLKFDRMDTEAFF	TGTGCCAGCAGCTTAAAATTCGACAGGATGGACACTGAAGCTTTCTTT	TRBJ1-1	TRBV7-2	-	16	-
CASSERQGFYGYTF	TGTGCCAGCAGCGAGCGACAGGGTTTCTATGGCTACACCTTC	TRBJ1-2	TRBV5-5	-	14	TRBD1
CASSSWTGRTYYGYTF	TGTGCCAGCAGTTCCTGGACAGGCCGAACTTACTATGGCTACACCTTC	TRBJ1-2	TRBV6-5	-	16	TRBD1
CASSQGTGSQGPQHF	TGTGCCAGCAGCCAAGGCACAGGTTCTCAGGGGCCCCAGCATTTT	TRBJ1-5	TRBV3-1/TRBV3-2	-	15	-
CASSYSRQNYEQYF	TGTGCCAGCAGTTACTCCCGACAGAACTACGAGCAGTACTTC	TRBJ2-7	TRBV6-5	-	14	-
CASRPGSSYEQYF	TGTGCCAGCAGGCCAGGATCCTCCTACGAGCAGTACTTC	TRBJ2-7	TRBV7-6	-	13	-
CASSLSPRGNTGELFF	TGTGCCAGCTCACTCTCTCCCCGGGGTAACACCGGGGAGCTGTTTTTT	TRBJ2-2	TRBV18	-	16	-
CASSEQGLANTGELFF	TGCGCCAGCAGCGAACAGGGGTTAGCGAACACCGGGGAGCTGTTTTTT	TRBJ2-2	TRBV5-1	-	16	TRBD1
CATQGGWDTEAFF	TGTGCCACCCAGGGGGGTTGGGACACTGAAGCTTTCTTT	TRBJ1-1	TRBV14	-	13	TRBD1
CASSTQTGTPLHF	TGTGCCAGCAGTACTCAGACAGGGACGCCCCTCCACTTT	TRBJ1-6	TRBV6-2/TRBV6-3	-	13	TRBD1
CASSGIRGTGAGNTIYF	TGTGCCAGCAGTGGGATCCGGGGGACAGGGGCTGGAAACACCATATATTTT	TRBJ1-3	TRBV2	-	17	TRBD1
CASSFSGELFF	TGTGCCAGCAGCTTCTCCGGGGAGCTGTTTTTT	TRBJ2-2	TRBV5-8	once	11	-
CAITQEGTGDYEQYF	TGTGCCATCACCCAGGAAGGGACAGGGGACTACGAGCAGTACTTC	TRBJ2-7	TRBV10-3	-	15	TRBD1
CASSLDSNYGYTF	TGTGCCAGCAGCTTAGACAGCAACTATGGCTACACCTTC	TRBJ1-2	TRBV7-2	-	13	-
CASKTGTGETEAFF	TGTGCCAGCAAAACCGGGACAGGGGAAACTGAAGCTTTCTTT	TRBJ1-1	TRBV3-1/TRBV3-2	-	14	TRBD1
CASSPSTGLTEAFF	TGTGCCAGCAGTCCGAGTACAGGGTTGACTGAAGCTTTCTTT	TRBJ1-1	TRBV6-6	once	14	-
CASSQDRGNSPLHF	TGTGCCAGCAGCCAGGACAGGGGGAATTCACCCCTCCACTTT	TRBJ1-6	TRBV7-8	-	14	TRBD1
CASSSGTGVGYTF	TGTGCCAGCAGCTCCGGGACAGGGGTTGGCTACACCTTC	TRBJ1-2	TRBV7-9	-	13	TRBD1
CASSRDTSYEQYF	TGTGCCAGCAGCCGGGACACCTCCTACGAGCAGTACTTC	TRBJ2-7	TRBV3-1/TRBV3-2	-	13	-
CASSSRRENQPQHF	TGTGCCAGTAGTTCTAGGCGGGAGAATCAGCCCCAGCATTTT	TRBJ1-5	TRBV19	-	14	-
CASSGGRTKNIQYF	TGTGCCAGCAGCGGGGGCAGGACCAAAAACATTCAGTACTTC	TRBJ2-4	TRBV7-2	-	14	-
CASSPWGGAGELFF	TGTGCCAGCAGCCCTTGGGGGGGTGCCGGGGAGCTGTTTTTT	TRBJ2-2	TRBV7-8	-	14	TRBD2
CASSSYRRDNEKLFF	TGTGCCAGCAGCTCTTATCGCAGGGATAATGAAAAACTGTTTTTT	TRBJ1-4	TRBV28	-	15	-
CASSLRGQANEKLFF	TGTGCCAGCAGTCTTCGCGGGCAGGCAAATGAAAAACTGTTTTTT	TRBJ1-4	TRBV27	-	15	-
CASSPPPAGPEAFF	TGTGCCAGCTCACCACCTCCCGCGGGGCCTGAAGCTTTCTTT	TRBJ1-1	TRBV18	-	14	-
CASSLAGGYRGTGELFF	TGCGCCAGCAGCTTGGCGGGGGGGTACCGTGGCACCGGGGAGCTGTTTTTT	TRBJ2-2	TRBV5-1	-	17	TRBD2
CASRNPGLGSAQYF	TGTGCCAGCAGAAACCCGGGACTAGGATCGGCCCAGTACTTC	TRBJ2-5	TRBV6-5	-	14	TRBD2
CASSQPREDALEQFF	TGCGCCAGCAGCCAACCCCGGGAAGACGCGTTGGAGCAGTTCTTC	TRBJ2-1	TRBV4-1	-	15	-
CASSLRGPSGYTF	TGTGCCAGCAGTTTACGCGGGCCATCTGGCTACACCTTC	TRBJ1-2	TRBV27	-	13	-
CASSLLSNREETQYF	TGTGCCAGCAGTTTACTCTCCAACAGGGAAGAGACCCAGTACTTC	TRBJ2-5	TRBV28	once	15	-
CASSRGLQRGNEQFF	TGTGCCAGCAGCCGGGGACTCCAGAGGGGCAATGAGCAGTTCTTC	TRBJ2-1	TRBV5-4	-	15	-
CASRETISNTGELFF	TGTGCCAGTAGAGAGACTATCTCTAACACCGGGGAGCTGTTTTTT	TRBJ2-2	TRBV19	-	15	-
CASRVTGANSPLHF	TGTGCCAGCAGGGTGACAGGGGCGAATTCACCCCTCCACTTT	TRBJ1-6	TRBV27	-	14	TRBD1
CASSPEQIYEQYF	TGTGCCAGCTCACCAGAACAGATCTACGAGCAGTACTTC	TRBJ2-7	TRBV18	-	13	-
CATGTRDRGSYEQYF	TGTGCCACCGGAACCCGGGACAGGGGGTCCTACGAGCAGTACTTC	TRBJ2-7	TRBV25-1	few	15	TRBD1
CSVDITGPYTEAFF	TGCAGCGTTGATATAACAGGGCCCTACACTGAAGCTTTCTTT	TRBJ1-1	TRBV29-1	-	14	-
CASNWGVDEQFF	TGTGCCAGTAATTGGGGGGTCGATGAGCAGTTCTTC	TRBJ2-1	TRBV3-1/TRBV3-2	-	12	-
CASSVGGASQPQHF	TGTGCCAGCAGCGTTGGAGGCGCGAGTCAGCCCCAGCATTTT	TRBJ1-5	TRBV9	-	14	-
CASSLTGRFTEAFF	TGTGCCAGCAGCTTAACGGGTCGTTTTACTGAAGCTTTCTTT	TRBJ1-1	TRBV7-9	-	14	-
CASSLGQADDSNYGYTF	TGTGCCAGTAGTTTAGGACAGGCCGACGATTCTAACTATGGCTACACCTTC	TRBJ1-2	TRBV19	-	17	TRBD1
CASGLGLAGYYEQYF	TGTGCTAGTGGTTTGGGACTAGCGGGATATTACGAGCAGTACTTC	TRBJ2-7	TRBV12-5	-	15	TRBD2
CASSLAKAREQFF	TGTGCCAGCAGCTTAGCGAAGGCGAGGGAGCAGTTCTTC	TRBJ2-1	TRBV7-2	-	13	-
CASSLLGGGYSNQPQHF	TGTGCCAGCAGTTTATTAGGGGGCGGGTATAGCAATCAGCCCCAGCATTTT	TRBJ1-5	TRBV28	-	17	TRBD1